This T cell receptor beta chain stems from a study of blood T cell repertoires in COVID-19. Study overall: Sites in the United States, Italy and Spain provided acute and convalescent COVID-19 samples.

Here immunoSEQ multiplex PCR was the method, and the copy in TCRdb shows in-frame clones only, minus some. The sample has over 85,000 clones; roughly 87% are singletons. Germline trimming cut 8 bases from V and 10 bases from J; bases unmatched to any gene: 9. CDR3 size: 14 residues. Germline CDR1 reads SEHNR; CDR2 reads FQNEAQ (reference sequence). This clonotype was obtained from a human donor in a cohort sampled during active COVID-19. The V and J genes are TRBV7-9 and TRBJ2-1; 12 nucleotides line up with TRBD1. Source material: peripheral blood. CDR3 nucleotide sequence: TGTGCCAGCTCCGGGACAGGGGGCTTTCACGAGCAGTTCTTC. This gives the protein CASSGTGGFHEQFF.